This T cell receptor (beta chain) derives from a study of vaccination and CD4 T cells after COVID-19. Study as a whole: Convalescent individuals exhibited SARS-CoV-2 positivity on nasal swab PCR, with several mild and one severe presentation. Points from the study as a whole: Convalescent patients showed a median around 90% of reactive clones that were seen only post-vaccination.

The treatment here: approximately 9-day PBMC culture with coronavirus spike peptide pools or control peptides (ViraFEST assay). With the Oncomine TCR Beta short-read assay, DNA from cultured CD4+ T cells was sequenced. TCRdb passed the PCR reads through MiXCR, listing each CDR3 protein once. The data contain 10,000 to 15,000 distinct CDR3 sequences, about 74% of them seen just once; the ten biggest clones take up roughly 30%. In germline, CDR1 is SGHNT, CDR2 YYREEE (reference sequence). With V trimmed by 4 bases and J by 8 bases, 6 bases remained unmatched. The CDR3 spans 13 residues. The sample holds one count of this clonotype. Its antigen is still unknown.

This TCR was sampled from a human donor who had recovered from COVID-19. Sequenced material: CD4+ T cells from blood, cultured in vitro. The gene calls are TRBV5-4 and TRBJ1-2; 9 nucleotides agree with TRBD1. The CDR3 protein is CASSRTGVWGYTF. In DNA, the CDR3 is TGTGCCAGCAGCAGGACAGGGGTTTGGGGCTACACCTTC.